The 31 T cell receptor beta chains below were found in one sample sequenced in a study of T cell responses to AZD1222 COVID-19 vaccine. The table came from immunoSEQ multiplex PCR; TCRdb's copy has only in-frame clones and leaves some out. This sample yields about 120,000 clones, of which over 75% are seen a single time; around 7% belongs to the top ten. This specimen consisted of peripheral blood, obtained on day 0 of AZD1222 vaccination. These receptors originate from an adult in good health.

The chain employs TRBV12-3 or TRBV12-4 and TRBJ1-5; D possibly corresponds to TRBD1 (5 bases). Between the trimmed V and J ends, which lost 6 bases and 7 bases, there was a span of 13 bases. This CDR3 has 13 residues. CDR3 amino acids: CASRTGGGQPQHF. The CDR3 nucleotides are TGTGCCAGCAGGACGGGGGGAGGGCAGCCCCAGCATTTT.

This chain uses TRBV3-1 (or the pseudogene TRBV3-2) with TRBJ2-2; 15 bases line up with TRBD2. This CDR3 region has 20 residues. The germline gives CDR1 LGHDT, CDR2 YNNKEL (reference sequence). V lost 2 bases, J lost 2 bases, and 9 bases stayed unmatched. Here the CDR3 reads CASSQRTSGRAMGNTGELFF. The DNA for the CDR3 is TGTGCCAGCAGCCAAAGGACTAGCGGGAGGGCGATGGGTAACACCGGGGAGCTGTTTTTT.

This clone appeared once. This chain connects TRBV15 to TRBJ2-1; D not certain. CDR3 length: 15 residues. Germline lookup yields CDR1 LNHNV and CDR2 YYDKDF (reference sequence). The germline V and J ends were trimmed by 0 bases and 3 bases, with 9 bases remaining between them. CDR3 in DNA: TGTGCCACCAGCAGAGACAGGAGCGTCTACAATGAGCAGTTCTTC. As protein: CATSRDRSVYNEQFF.

The chain carries TRBV4-1 and TRBJ2-1; the D is unclear. The V end was cut by 3 bases, the J end by 2 bases, with 8 bases between. CDR1 and CDR2 from the germline V gene are MGHRA and YSYEKL. The CDR3 sequence is 14 residues long. The CDR3 bases are TGCGCCAGCAGCCACCTCGGTCCCTACAATGAGCAGTTCTTC. Amino acids: CASSHLGPYNEQFF.

The genes are TRBV7-9 and TRBJ2-1; 12 bases are a match to TRBD2. There are 17 residues in the CDR3. From germline, CDR1 is SEHNR and CDR2 FQNEAQ (reference sequence). The ends lost 4 bases at V and 7 bases at J; junction bases unmatched: 11. DNA of the CDR3: TGTGCCAGCAGCTCGCTAAAGACTAGCGGGGGAGGGAATGAGCAGTTCTTC. It translates to CASSSLKTSGGGNEQFF.

This rearrangement joins TRBV28 to TRBJ2-2; D not resolved. Deletions cut 7 bases from V and 0 bases from J, with 9 bases between. Germline CDR1 and CDR2: MDHEN and SYDVKM. This CDR3 has 14 residues. DNA of the CDR3: TGTGCCAGCATTGGGGTCGCGAACACCGGGGAGCTGTTTTTT. Translating gives CASIGVANTGELFF.

CDR3 sequence: CASSYHQPQHF. The CDR3 DNA sequence: TGTGCCAGCAGTTACCATCAGCCCCAGCATTTT. This rearrangement joins TRBV28 to TRBJ1-5; D is ambiguous. The CDR3 is 11 residues long. CDR1 MDHEN and CDR2 SYDVKM come from the germline V gene. The germline V and J ends were trimmed by 4 bases and 5 bases, with 3 bases remaining between them.

V is TRBV9 and J is TRBJ2-1; no firm D call. V lost 0 bases to trimming and J lost 0 bases, with 10 bases between them. The germline CDR1 and CDR2 sequences are SGDLS and YYNGEE. The CDR3 sequence is 16 residues long. The CDR3 region has the DNA TGTGCCAGCAGCGTAGGAGCGTCAAGCTCCTACAATGAGCAGTTCTTC. It encodes CASSVGASSSYNEQFF. Full variable domain (missing parts from reference TRBV9 and TRBJ2-1): DSGVTQTPKHLITATGQRVTLRCSPRSGDLSVYWYQQSLDQGLQFLIQYYNGEERAKGNILERFSAQQFPDLHSELNLSSLELGDSALYFCASSVGASSSYNEQFFGPGTRLTVL.

The V gene is TRBV6-5, the J gene TRBJ2-7; 9 nucleotides line up with TRBD2. The CDR3 sequence is 15 residues long. The germline CDR1 and CDR2 sequences are MNHEY and SVGAGI. Unmatched junction bases numbered 9, after V lost 2 bases and J lost 7 bases. The CDR3 nucleotides read TGTGCCAGCAGTTACGGGTTAGCGGGAGATAGTGAGCAGTACTTC. Translation gives CASSYGLAGDSEQYF.

The chain is built from TRBV7-3 and TRBJ2-1, with D unclear. Germline V lookup: CDR1 SGHTA, CDR2 FQGTGA. CDR3 size: 14 residues. Trimming removed 7 bases at V and 0 bases at J, with 10 bases between. DNA of the CDR3: TGTGCCAGCAAGAGCGATGACTCCTACAATGAGCAGTTCTTC. The encoded protein is CASKSDDSYNEQFF.

The chain combines TRBV6-1 with TRBJ1-4; 7 bases match TRBD1. The V gene end was trimmed by 2 bases and the J gene end by 4 bases; junction bases not matched to a gene: 4. Germline loops: CDR1 MNHNS, CDR2 SASEGT. The CDR3 runs 15 residues. The CDR3 reads CASSETGQYNEKLFF. The CDR3 DNA reads TGTGCCAGCAGTGAAACGGGACAGTATAATGAAAAACTGTTTTTT.

This clone was seen once. DNA for the CDR3: TGTGCCTGGAGAGTAGACTATGGCTACACCTTC. This sequence encodes CAWRVDYGYTF. The rearrangement links TRBV30 to TRBJ1-2; D gene ambiguous. CDR1 and CDR2 (germline): GTSNPN, SVGIG (reference sequence). Trimming cost V 3 bases and J 3 bases, with 5 bases left between them. The CDR3 has 11 amino acids.

This chain connects TRBV7-3 to TRBJ1-1; D remains ambiguous. The germline V gene has CDR1 SGHTA and CDR2 FQGTGA. The V end lost 2 bases, the J end lost 1 base, and 5 bases lay between the germline ends. The CDR3 consists of 13 residues. The CDR3 bases are TGTGCCAGCAGCTTAGGGTCGAACACTGAAGCTTTCTTT. Its translation is CASSLGSNTEAFF.

The chain recombines TRBV5-1 with TRBJ1-5; D remains ambiguous. Germline V gives CDR1 SGHRS, CDR2 YFSETQ. This CDR3 has 15 amino acids. V dropped 4 bases and J dropped 7 bases, with 18 bases sitting between them. CDR3 loop: CASSPGGGFGQPQHF. The CDR3 nucleotides read TGCGCCAGCAGCCCGGGTGGAGGGTTTGGACAGCCCCAGCATTTT.

This sequence joins TRBV10-3 and TRBJ2-1, with 9 positions matching TRBD2. The CDR3 is 17 amino acids. CDR1 and CDR2 from the germline V gene are ENHRY and SYGVKD. V trimming: 2 bases; J trimming: 2 bases; junction bases outside the gene matches: 7. The CDR3 nucleotides read TGTGCCATCAGTGAGAGTAGCGGGGGCCTCACCTACAATGAGCAGTTCTTC. Encoded protein: CAISESSGGLTYNEQFF.

The chain couples TRBV7-9 to TRBJ1-3; no reliable D call. The V end was cut by 5 bases, the J end by 7 bases, with 9 bases between. The CDR3 sequence is 12 residues long. Germline loops: CDR1 SEHNR, CDR2 FQNEAQ (reference sequence). CDR3 sequence reads: CASSTLGNTIYF. The DNA for the CDR3 is TGTGCCAGCAGCACTCTTGGGAACACCATATATTTT.

This rearrangement joins TRBV1 to TRBJ1-1; TRBD1 is the table's D call and was not checked against the DNA. TRBV1 is recorded as a pseudogene. The CDR3 runs to 16 residues. Here the CDR3 DNA reads TGCACCAGCAGCCAAGCTAAGGGACAGATGAACACTGAAGCTTTCTTT. This gives the protein CTSSQAKGQMNTEAFF.

The chain joins TRBV6-6 to TRBJ2-7, with D uncertain. The germline V gene has CDR1 MNHNY and CDR2 SVGAGI (reference sequence). The CDR3 has 12 residues. Trimming shortened V by 2 bases and J by 0 bases, and 2 bases separated the two germline ends. DNA for the CDR3: TGTGCCAGCAGTTACGTCTCCTACGAGCAGTACTTC. It codes for CASSYVSYEQYF.

J is TRBJ1-1 and V is TRBV28, with D possibly being TRBD1 (5 bases). There are 14 residues in the CDR3. Trimming stripped 7 bases from V and 3 bases from J, with 15 bases between. Per the germline V gene, CDR1 is MDHEN and CDR2 is SYDVKM. Written as DNA, the CDR3 is TGTGCCAGCACCCGGGACTTTCCTTACACTGAAGCTTTCTTT. Encoded protein: CASTRDFPYTEAFF.

This sequence joins TRBV28 and TRBJ1-5, with D perhaps TRBD1 (6 bases). CDR1 and CDR2 from the germline V gene are MDHEN and SYDVKM. CDR3 length: 12 amino acids. Trimming removed 10 bases from V and 16 bases from J, with 23 bases in between. CDR3: CAIPRGSEGLHF. The DNA of the CDR3 is TGTGCCATACCCAGGGGTTCGGAAGGTCTACATTTT.

The rearrangement joins TRBV30 to TRBJ1-2; D possibly corresponds to TRBD1 (6 bases). This CDR3 has 14 residues. Germline CDR1 reads GTSNPN; CDR2 reads SVGIG (reference sequence). Trimming took off 3 bases at V and 4 bases at J, with 15 bases between the two ends. CDR3 residues: CAWRDQGFGYGYTF. In DNA, the CDR3 is TGTGCCTGGAGGGACCAGGGGTTCGGCTATGGCTACACCTTC.

As to this clone: Other nucleotide sequences from this sample produce the same CDR3. This chain joins TRBV27 and TRBJ1-2; 7 nucleotides agree with TRBD1. Losses at the gene ends were 2 bases for V and 3 bases for J; bases not matched to a gene: 0. The CDR3 is 13 amino acids. Germline loops: CDR1 MNHEY, CDR2 SMNVEV (reference sequence). CDR3 in amino acids: CASSLQGDYGYTF. Written as DNA, the CDR3 is TGTGCCAGCAGTTTACAGGGGGACTATGGCTACACCTTC.

V gene TRBV27 combines with J gene TRBJ2-7; D is undetermined. The CDR3 length is 13 residues. Germline V lookup: CDR1 MNHEY, CDR2 SMNVEV (reference sequence). V was shortened by 5 bases and J by 5 bases, with 13 bases between the two germline ends. The CDR3 nucleotides are TGTGCCAGCAGTCTACTCCTCCAGGACGAGCAGTACTTC. Translated, it gives CASSLLLQDEQYF.

About this clone itself: At one boundary the junction diverges from the germline segment, which might be a read error. The chain carries TRBV28 and TRBJ2-7; 12 bases fit TRBD2. The germline gives CDR1 MDHEN, CDR2 SYDVKM. CDR3 length equals 20 residues. The CDR3 DNA reads TGTGGCAGCAGTTTAGTTTGGGGGGCCCAGACTAGCGGGAGAACCTACGAGCAGTACTTC. Protein: CGSSLVWGAQTSGRTYEQYF.

V gene TRBV10-3 combines with J gene TRBJ2-1; 13 bases fit TRBD2. V lost 4 bases, J lost 8 bases, and 2 bases stayed unmatched. CDR1 ENHRY and CDR2 SYGVKD come from the germline V gene. The CDR3 sequence is 14 residues long. The CDR3 DNA follows: TGTGCCATCAGTGGGGGACTAGCGGGACATGAGCAGTTCTTC. Amino acid sequence: CAISGGLAGHEQFF.

The chain uses TRBV5-5 and TRBJ2-6; D gene ambiguous. Trimming pared 4 bases from V and 0 bases from J, leaving 5 bases between. CDR1 and CDR2 (germline): SGHKS, YYEKEE (reference sequence). The CDR3 has 14 residues. CDR3 DNA: TGTGCCAGCAGCCGCAACTCTGGGGCCAACGTCCTGACTTTC. The encoded protein is CASSRNSGANVLTF.

DNA for the CDR3: TGTGCCAGTAGTATAGGGGGCAGTAACTATGGCTACACCTTC. As protein: CASSIGGSNYGYTF. This chain links TRBV19 with TRBJ1-2, with D tentatively TRBD1 (5 bases). Germline lookup yields CDR1 LNHDA and CDR2 SQIVND (reference sequence). The CDR3 consists of 14 residues. V lost 1 base to trimming and J lost 1 base, with 7 bases between them.

This rearrangement joins TRBV6-5 to TRBJ1-2; D may be TRBD1 (5 bases). This CDR3 has 15 amino acids. Germline V gene lookup returns CDR1 MNHEY and CDR2 SVGAGI. V lost 7 bases and J 2 bases, leaving 17 bases between the germline ends. CDR3: CASTRSGTGNYGYTF. Here the CDR3 DNA reads TGTGCCAGCACCCGCTCCGGGACGGGAAACTATGGCTACACCTTC.

This clone was observed a few times. J is TRBJ1-1 and V is TRBV27; D remains ambiguous. The CDR3 has 12 residues. The V gene's germline CDR1 is MNHEY and CDR2 SMNVEV (reference sequence). The ends were cut back, 8 bases at V and 7 bases at J, with 14 bases in the middle. The chain's CDR3 is CASGGQSGEAFF. CDR3 coding DNA: TGTGCCAGCGGAGGTCAATCAGGTGAAGCTTTCTTT.

V and J are TRBV4-1 and TRBJ2-7; the match to TRBD2 covers 11 bases. From germline, CDR1 is MGHRA and CDR2 YSYEKL. The V gene end was trimmed by 0 bases and the J gene end by 3 bases; junction bases not matched to a gene: 7. The CDR3 loop spans 17 amino acids. As DNA, the CDR3 is TGCGCCAGCAGCCAAGACCCCGGGACTAGCGGATACTACGAGCAGTACTTC. Its protein product is CASSQDPGTSGYYEQYF.

This chain links TRBV19 with TRBJ1-5, with a weak D call TRBD1 (6 bases). Germline CDR1 reads LNHDA; CDR2 reads SQIVND (reference sequence). V lost 8 bases to trimming and J lost 7 bases, with 15 bases between them. The length of the CDR3 is 13 residues. The CDR3 here is CASLQGQGQPQHF. For the CDR3, the DNA is TGTGCCAGTCTACAGGGCCAGGGACAGCCCCAGCATTTT. Variable domain in full (rest from reference TRBV19 and TRBJ1-5): DGGITQSPKYLFRKEGQNVTLSCEQNLNHDAMYWYRQDPGQGLRLIYYSQIVNDFQKGDIAEGYSVSREKKESFPLTVTSAQKNPTAFYLCASLQGQGQPQHFGDGTRLSIL.